The present entry profiles one T cell receptor beta chain with its context. Using immunoSEQ multiplex PCR, the repertoire was profiled, and TCRdb retains in-frame clones only, with some absent. The table shows over 45,000 clones, with approximately 94% occurring only once. This sample was taken from a study of cytomegalovirus exposure and HLA in healthy donors. V gave up 5 bases and J gave up 0 bases; unmatched junction bases: 0. The CDR3 is 13 residues long. Germline V gene lookup returns CDR1 MNHEY and CDR2 SVGAGI. The rearrangement joins TRBV6-5 to TRBJ1-1; TRBD1 matches 7 bases. The sequence was collected from a man aged 18-30 years in good health and CMV-seronegative. Sequencing was performed on PBMCs. This CDR3 reads CASSTGVNTEAFF. The DNA for the CDR3 is TGTGCCAGCAGTACAGGGGTGAACACTGAAGCTTTCTTT.